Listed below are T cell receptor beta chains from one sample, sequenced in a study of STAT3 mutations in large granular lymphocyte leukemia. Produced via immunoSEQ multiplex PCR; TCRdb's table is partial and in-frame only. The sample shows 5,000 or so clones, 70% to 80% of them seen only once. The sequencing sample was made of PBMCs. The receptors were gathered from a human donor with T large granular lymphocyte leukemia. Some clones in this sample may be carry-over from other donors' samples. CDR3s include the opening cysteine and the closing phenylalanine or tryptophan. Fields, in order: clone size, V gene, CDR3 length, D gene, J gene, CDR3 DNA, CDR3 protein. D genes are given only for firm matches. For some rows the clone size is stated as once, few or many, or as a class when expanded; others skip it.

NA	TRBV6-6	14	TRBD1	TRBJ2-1	TGTGCCGGCAGGGGGCAGGGGTCGACCAATGAGCAGTTCTTC	CAGRGQGSTNEQFF
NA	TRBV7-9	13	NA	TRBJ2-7	TGTGCCAGCAGCTCCGGTGGTTTCTACGAGCAGTACTTC	CASSSGGFYEQYF
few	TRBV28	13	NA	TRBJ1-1	TGTGCCAGCAGTCTACCCCCGTTGACTGAAGCTTTCTTT	CASSLPPLTEAFF
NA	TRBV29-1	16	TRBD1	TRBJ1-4	TGCAGCGTTGCTGGTGGGCGGGACAGGGGGAATGAAAAACTGTTTTTT	CSVAGGRDRGNEKLFF
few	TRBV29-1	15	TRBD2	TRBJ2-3	TGCAGCGTTGTAGGTGCGGGAGGCCTCGTAGATACGCAGTATTTT	CSVVGAGGLVDTQYF
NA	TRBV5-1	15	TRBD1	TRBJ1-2	TGCGCCAGCAGCTCGACCGGGACAGGGAACCATGGCTACACCTTC	CASSSTGTGNHGYTF
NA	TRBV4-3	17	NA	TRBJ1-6	TGCGCCAGCAGCCAAGATCGCGGGGGCCTCTATAATTCACCCCTCCACTTT	CASSQDRGGLYNSPLHF
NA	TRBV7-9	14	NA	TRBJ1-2	TGTGCCAGCAGCCTGTCTCAGGTGGTCTATGGCTACACCTTC	CASSLSQVVYGYTF
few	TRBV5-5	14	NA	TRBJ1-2	TGTGCCAGCAGCATTACCAGGGGCGGTGATGGCTACACCTTC	CASSITRGGDGYTF
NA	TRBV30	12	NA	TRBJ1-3	TGTGCCTGGACAGACTCTGGAAACACCATATATTTT	CAWTDSGNTIYF
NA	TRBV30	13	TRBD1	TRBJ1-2	TGTGCCTGGACCAAAACAGGGGACTATGGCTACACCTTC	CAWTKTGDYGYTF
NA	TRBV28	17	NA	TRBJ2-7	TGTGCCAGCAGTCCCCGTGGGTTAGGGTCGGACTCCTACGAGCAGTACTTC	CASSPRGLGSDSYEQYF
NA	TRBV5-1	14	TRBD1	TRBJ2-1	TGCGCCAGCAGCTTCGGGACAGCTTACAATGAGCAGTTCTTC	CASSFGTAYNEQFF
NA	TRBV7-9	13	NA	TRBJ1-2	TGTGCCAGCAGTTTTACTGACACCAACGGCTACACCTTC	CASSFTDTNGYTF
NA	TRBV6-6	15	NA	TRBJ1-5	TGTGCCAGCAGTTACTCGACCGCGCCCAATCAGCCCCAGCATTTT	CASSYSTAPNQPQHF
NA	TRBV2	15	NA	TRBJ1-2	TGTGCCAGCAGTGAAACAGGGATAGCTAACTATGGCTACACCTTC	CASSETGIANYGYTF
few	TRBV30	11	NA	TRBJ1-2	TGTGCCTGGGGGTCCAACTATGGCTACACCTTC	CAWGSNYGYTF
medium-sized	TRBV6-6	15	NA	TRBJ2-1	TGTGCCAGCAGTTACGCGCCCCGGGGACGGGGTGAGCAGTTCTTC	CASSYAPRGRGEQFF
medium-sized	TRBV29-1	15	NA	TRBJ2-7	TGCAGCGTTGAAGGGGGGACCGGGAGACCCTACGAGCAGTACTTC	CSVEGGTGRPYEQYF
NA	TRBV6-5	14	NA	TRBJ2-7	TGTGCCAGCAGTTACTCGCGGGACCCCTACGAGCAGTACTTC	CASSYSRDPYEQYF
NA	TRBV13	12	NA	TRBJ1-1	TGTGCCAGCACCCAAAGAAACACTGAAGCTTTCTTT	CASTQRNTEAFF
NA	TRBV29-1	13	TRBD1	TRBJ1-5	TGCAGCGCGGGACAGGGGGCCGAGCAGCCCCAGCATTTT	CSAGQGAEQPQHF
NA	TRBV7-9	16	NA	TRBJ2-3	TGTGCCAGCAGCCCTAGGGGGGGACCTGACACAGATACGCAGTATTTT	CASSPRGGPDTDTQYF
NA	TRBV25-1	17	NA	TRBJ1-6	TGTGCCAGCAGTGGAGGGACGAGGAGCTCCTATAATTCACCCCTCCACTTT	CASSGGTRSSYNSPLHF
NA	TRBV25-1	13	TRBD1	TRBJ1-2	TGTGCCAGCAGTCTCGGGACAGGGGATGGCTACACCTTC	CASSLGTGDGYTF
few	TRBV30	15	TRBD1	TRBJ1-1	TGTGCCTGGAGGGCAGGACAGGGGGCGAACACTGAAGCTTTCTTT	CAWRAGQGANTEAFF
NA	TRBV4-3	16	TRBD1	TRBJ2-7	TGCGCCAGCAGCCAAGAATCCGGGACAGGGGGCTACGAGCAGTACTTC	CASSQESGTGGYEQYF
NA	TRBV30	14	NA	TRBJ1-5	TGTGCCTGGAGTGTTGGGAGGGGCAATCAGCCCCAGCATTTT	CAWSVGRGNQPQHF
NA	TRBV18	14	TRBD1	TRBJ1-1	TGTGCCAGCTCACCCGGACAGGGGGCGACTGAAGCTTTCTTT	CASSPGQGATEAFF
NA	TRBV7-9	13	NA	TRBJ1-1	TGTGCCAGCAGCTTATCCCAGAACACTGAAGCTTTCTTT	CASSLSQNTEAFF
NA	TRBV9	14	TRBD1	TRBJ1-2	TGTGCCAGCAGCGTAGGGACAGGACCCTATGGCTACACCTTC	CASSVGTGPYGYTF
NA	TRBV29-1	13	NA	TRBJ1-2	TGCAGCGTTGGAGAGGAAAGGGACTATGGCTACACCTTC	CSVGEERDYGYTF
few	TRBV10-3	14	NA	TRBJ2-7	TGTGCCATCAGTGACTTTGGGATAGCAGCCGAGCAGTACTTC	CAISDFGIAAEQYF
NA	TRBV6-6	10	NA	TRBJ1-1	TGTGCCAGCACCACATACGAAGCTTTCTTT	CASTTYEAFF
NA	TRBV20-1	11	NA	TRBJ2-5	TGCAGTGCCGACAACCCGGGGACCCAGTACTTC	CSADNPGTQYF
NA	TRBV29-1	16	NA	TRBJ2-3	TGCAGCGTTGAATCGATCGGGCTAGGGGGCACAGATACGCAGTATTTT	CSVESIGLGGTDTQYF
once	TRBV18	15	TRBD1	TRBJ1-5	TGTGCCAGCTCGCAGACAGGGGATAGCAATCAGCCCCAGCATTTT	CASSQTGDSNQPQHF
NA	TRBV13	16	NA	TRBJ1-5	TGTGCCAGCAGTTGGGGACGGGGTTCGAGCAATCAGCCCCAGCATTTT	CASSWGRGSSNQPQHF
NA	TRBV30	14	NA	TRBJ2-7	TGTGCCTGGACCACAGGACTGCCCCCCTACGAGCAGTACTTC	CAWTTGLPPYEQYF
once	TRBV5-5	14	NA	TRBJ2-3	TGTGCCAGCAGCTTGACGGGACAAACCGATCCGCAGTATTTT	CASSLTGQTDPQYF
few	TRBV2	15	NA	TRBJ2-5	TGTGCCAGCAGTGAAGAGCAGACGTACCAAGAGACCCAGTACTTC	CASSEEQTYQETQYF
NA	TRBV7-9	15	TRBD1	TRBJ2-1	TGTGCCAGCAGCTTAGGGGACAGTTCCTACAATGAGCAGTTCTTC	CASSLGDSSYNEQFF
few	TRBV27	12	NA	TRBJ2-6	TGTGCCAGCAGTAGCGGGGCCAACGTCCTGACTTTC	CASSSGANVLTF
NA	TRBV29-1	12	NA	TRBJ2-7	TGCAGCGTTATAAATCTGGTCGACGAGCAGTACTTC	CSVINLVDEQYF
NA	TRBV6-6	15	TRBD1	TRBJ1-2	TGTGCCAGCAGTTACGGGTTAGGGACAGGGGATGGCTACACCTTC	CASSYGLGTGDGYTF
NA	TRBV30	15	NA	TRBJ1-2	TGTGCCTGGAGGATCCTTGGACAGAGGGGCCATGGCTACACCTTC	CAWRILGQRGHGYTF